This entry lists 12 T cell receptor beta chains sequenced from one sample in a study of T cells in Graves' hyperthyroidism and ophthalmopathy. Amplified TCR beta CDR3 regions came from RNA transcripts. The TCR CDR3 first-round RT-PCR relied on the HTBI primer set. One entry per CDR3 protein, called by TCRdb with MiXCR from the multiplex PCR reads. The sample shows hundreds of thousands of distinct CDR3 sequences, approximately 16% of them seen only once. The specimen sequenced was blood. All receptors come from a woman aged 40 to 50 with Graves' ophthalmopathy.

This clonotype has at least ten counts. The chain recombines TRBV11-2 with TRBJ2-7; tentative D call: TRBD1 (6 bases). The germline V and J ends were trimmed by 2 bases and 0 bases, with 17 bases remaining between them. This CDR3 is 17 amino acids long. The germline V gene has CDR1 SGHAT and CDR2 FQNNGV. The CDR3 nucleotides read TGTGCCAGCAGCTTAAGGGCAGGGGTCCTCCTCTCCTACGAGCAGTACTTC. It codes for CASSLRAGVLLSYEQYF.

This clonotype came up once. The V gene is TRBV6-9, the J gene TRBJ1-4; no definite D call. V was trimmed by 3 bases and J by 5 bases, leaving 13 bases between them. Germline V CDR1 and CDR2: MNHGY, SVAAGI. CDR3 size: 15 residues. The CDR3 loop reads CASSYQRRANEKLFF. The CDR3 nucleotides read TGTGCCAGCAGTTACCAAAGGCGGGCGAATGAAAAACTGTTTTTT.

This clonotype was seen only a few times. This chain connects TRBV20-1 to TRBJ2-1; D perhaps matches TRBD1 (5 bases). Per the germline V gene, CDR1 is DFQATT and CDR2 is SNEGSKA (reference sequence). Deletions cut 3 bases from V and 4 bases from J, with 19 bases between. This CDR3 has 16 amino acids. The CDR3 DNA is TGCAGTGCTAGGTACTCCACAGGTCCCGAATACAATGAGCAGTTCTTC. This codes for CSARYSTGPEYNEQFF.

This clonotype was recorded at least ten times. This chain joins TRBV20-1 and TRBJ2-7, with 12 nucleotides matching TRBD2. Per the germline V gene, CDR1 is DFQATT and CDR2 is SNEGSKA (reference sequence). With V trimmed by 5 bases and J by 3 bases, 8 bases remained unmatched. The CDR3 is 15 residues long. The CDR3 is CSASTTSGGYYEQYF. The DNA for the CDR3 is TGCAGTGCTTCCACGACTAGCGGGGGATACTACGAGCAGTACTTC.

This clonotype was observed many times. This chain uses TRBV27 with TRBJ1-5, with a possible D match to TRBD1 (5 bases). The CDR3 sequence is 16 residues long. Germline CDR1 reads MNHEY; CDR2 reads SMNVEV (reference sequence). Trimming shortened V by 0 bases and J by 7 bases, and 16 bases separated the two germline ends. The DNA of the CDR3 is TGTGCCAGCAGTTTATCGGGACCGCTCCAAGGACAGCCCCAGCATTTT. Translated, it gives CASSLSGPLQGQPQHF.

This clonotype was observed many times. The V and J genes are TRBV11-1 and TRBJ2-1, with D possibly matching TRBD1 (5 bases). Germline lookup yields CDR1 SGHAT and CDR2 FQDESV (reference sequence). The CDR3 has 14 residues. V dropped 8 bases and J dropped 0 bases, with 11 bases sitting between them. Here the CDR3 reads CASGRTRSYNEQFF. The CDR3, as DNA: TGTGCCAGCGGACGGACACGCTCCTACAATGAGCAGTTCTTC.

The CDR3 sequence: CATGTGYEQYF. In DNA, the CDR3 is TGTGCCACCGGGACAGGGTACGAGCAGTACTTC. The V gene is TRBV10-3, the J gene TRBJ2-7; 9 bases align to TRBD1. With 10 bases clipped from V and 4 bases from J, the junction kept 2 bases outside the gene matches. This CDR3 region has 11 residues. Germline V gene sequence: CDR1 ENHRY, CDR2 SYGVKD.

This clonotype was detected ten times or more. The chain joins TRBV28 to TRBJ2-7; TRBD1 agrees at 10 bases. J was trimmed by 4 bases and V by 4 bases; bases with no gene match: 7. Germline CDR1 and CDR2: MDHEN and SYDVKM. This CDR3 contains 15 residues. The CDR3 coding sequence is TGTGCCAGCAGTTCGGTGACAGGGGGCTGGTACGAGCAGTACTTC. Encoded protein: CASSSVTGGWYEQYF.

This clonotype was picked up a small number of times. CDR3 loop: CASSLRGAGNIQYF. CDR3 coding DNA: TGTGCCAGCAGCTTGAGAGGGGCAGGAAACATTCAGTACTTC. The chain links TRBV5-6 to TRBJ2-4; D tentatively reads TRBD1 or TRBD2 (5 bases each). CDR1 SGHDT and CDR2 YYEEEE come from the germline V gene. This CDR3 contains 14 residues. V dropped 1 base and J dropped 6 bases, with 11 bases sitting between them.

This clonotype came up many times. The chain employs TRBV12-3 or TRBV12-4 and TRBJ1-2, with 9 bases matching TRBD1. V lost 5 bases, J lost 1 base, and 5 bases stayed unmatched. The CDR3 runs to 15 residues. CDR3 DNA: TGTGCCAGCAGTGCCACAGGGGGCCATAACTATGGCTACACCTTC. Translation gives CASSATGGHNYGYTF.

In its sample, this clonotype was seen many times. This chain joins TRBV12-3 or TRBV12-4 and TRBJ2-5, with 8 positions matching TRBD2. This CDR3 has 16 residues. Trimming took 0 bases from V and 2 from J; bases not matched to a gene: 5. CDR3 DNA: TGTGCCAGCAGTTTAGCCCCGGGACTAGGTCAAGAGACCCAGTACTTC. It codes for CASSLAPGLGQETQYF.

V usage is TRBV5-1 and J usage is TRBJ2-1; D is unresolved. The CDR3 is 14 amino acids. The ends were cut back, 0 bases at V and 9 bases at J, with 13 bases in the middle. CDR1 SGHRS and CDR2 YFSETQ come from the germline V gene. CDR3 nucleotide sequence: TGCGCCAGCAGCTTGGCGACCCGGGCGATTGAGCAGTTCTTC. Translating gives CASSLATRAIEQFF.